The T cell receptor (beta chain) described here comes from a study of T-cell reconstitution after alpha-beta-depleted transplantation in children. Preparation of the TCRbeta library involved a method that used unique molecular identifiers. TCRdb reanalysed the PCR reads using MiXCR and keeps one entry per CDR3 protein. The sample includes 500,000 to 600,000 distinct CDR3 sequences, about 31% of them seen just once. The germline V gene has CDR1 MNHEY and CDR2 SMNVEV (reference sequence). The CDR3 contains 13 residues. The chain uses TRBV27 and TRBJ2-5; TRBD2 aligns across 8 bases. This TCR was recovered from a human donor who donated a stem cell graft to a child with aplastic anemia. The input for sequencing was PBMCs from the stem cell graft donor, taken from the stem cell graft. CDR3: CGQREPFRETQYF. CDR3 coding DNA: TGTGGCCAGCGGGAGCCATTCCGAGAGACCCAGTACTTC.